This T cell receptor beta chain was sequenced for a study of T cells in localized non-small cell lung cancer. This clone is medium-sized in the sample. This CDR3 is built from 12 residues. Germline V CDR1 and CDR2: MNHGY, SAAAGT. V gave up 6 bases and J gave up 7 bases, with 10 bases separating them. Data came from immunoSEQ multiplex PCR; TCRdb stores just in-frame clones and leaves some out. The table has 1,200 or so clones, 34% seen once. This sequence originates from a male donor older than 55 with stage I lung adenocarcinoma. This chain connects TRBV6-8 to TRBJ2-1, with a weak D call TRBD1 (6 bases). This specimen consisted of lung tumor tissue, obtained before any cancer treatment. The CDR3: CASSHTGNEQFF. The CDR3 DNA follows: TGTGCCAGCAGCCACACAGGGAATGAGCAGTTCTTC.